The 27 T cell receptor beta chains below come from one sample, sequenced in a study of blood T cell repertoires in COVID-19. The method was immunoSEQ multiplex PCR; TCRdb's version includes in-frame clones alone and lacks a portion of them. The sample has around 90,000 clones, 70% to 90% seen once. Sequenced sample: peripheral blood. These receptors were taken from a woman aged 70-85 years with active or convalescent COVID-19.

J is TRBJ1-2 and V is TRBV9, with D unresolved. The CDR3 is 14 amino acids. Germline lookup yields CDR1 SGDLS and CDR2 YYNGEE. Between the trimmed V and J ends, which lost 0 bases and 0 bases, there was a span of 6 bases. CDR3 in DNA: TGTGCCAGCAGCGTAGGGCAGGCTAACTATGGCTACACCTTC. Translating it yields CASSVGQANYGYTF.

CDR3 amino acids: CASSQGGDTQYF. In nucleotides, the CDR3 is TGTGCCAGTAGTCAGGGGGGAGATACGCAGTATTTT. The rearrangement links TRBV19 to TRBJ2-3; tentatively, D is TRBD1 (7 bases). The CDR3 is 12 amino acids. The germline V and J ends were trimmed by 5 bases and 5 bases, with 8 bases remaining between them. CDR1 and CDR2 (germline): LNHDA, SQIVND (reference sequence).

V is TRBV11-2 and J is TRBJ2-2, with 9 bases fitting TRBD1. The CDR3 contains 15 residues. Germline V gene lookup returns CDR1 SGHAT and CDR2 FQNNGV. V trimming: 8 bases; J trimming: 5 bases; junction bases outside the gene matches: 9. The CDR3 region is CASSTGQGLTGELFF. The DNA of the CDR3 is TGTGCCAGCTCTACGGGACAGGGTCTAACCGGGGAGCTGTTTTTT.

The rearrangement joins TRBV28 to TRBJ1-3; D is uncertain. There are 13 residues in the CDR3. Trimming cost V 8 bases and J 0 bases, with 8 bases left between them. The germline V gene has CDR1 MDHEN and CDR2 SYDVKM. The CDR3 sequence: CASYDSSGNTIYF. In DNA, the CDR3 is TGTGCCAGCTACGACTCCTCTGGAAACACCATATATTTT. The variable domain in full, with the rest retrieved from reference TRBV28 and TRBJ1-3, is DVKVTQSSRYLVKRTGEKVFLECVQDMDHENMFWYRQDPGLGLRLIYFSYDVKMKEKGDIPEGYSVSREKKERFSLILESASTNQTSMYLCASYDSSGNTIYFGEGSWLTVV.

The J gene is TRBJ2-1, the V gene TRBV5-1; possibly TRBD1 for D (5 bases). V was shortened by 4 bases and J by 5 bases, with 10 bases between the two germline ends. The CDR3 extends over 13 amino acids. Germline V gives CDR1 SGHRS, CDR2 YFSETQ. In nucleotides, the CDR3 is TGCGCCAGCAGCATCCGACAGAACAATGAGCAGTTCTTC. Amino acids: CASSIRQNNEQFF.

The rearrangement joins TRBV3-1 (or the pseudogene TRBV3-2) to TRBJ2-1; D is perhaps TRBD2 (5 bases). The CDR3 runs 13 residues. Trimming pared 4 bases from V and 10 bases from J, leaving 14 bases between. Per the germline V gene, CDR1 is LGHDT and CDR2 is YNNKEL (reference sequence). The CDR3: CASSLGLQIEQFF. DNA of the CDR3: TGTGCCAGCAGCCTTGGACTCCAAATCGAGCAGTTCTTC.

The chain combines TRBV10-3 with TRBJ2-3, with 8 bases aligning to TRBD2. The CDR3 runs to 15 residues. Germline V gene sequence: CDR1 ENHRY, CDR2 SYGVKD. After removal of 4 bases from V and 4 bases from J, the junction contained 7 bases not matched to a gene. The CDR3 reads CAISGASGFPDTQYF. DNA for the CDR3: TGTGCCATCAGTGGGGCTAGCGGGTTTCCAGATACGCAGTATTTT.

V usage is TRBV19 and J usage is TRBJ1-2; 8 bases map to TRBD1. Germline V gene sequence: CDR1 LNHDA, CDR2 SQIVND (reference sequence). The CDR3 has 13 residues. V shed 7 bases, J shed 4 bases, and the junction held 5 bases outside the gene matches. This CDR3 is CASTRTGSYGYTF. DNA of the CDR3: TGTGCCAGTACCCGGACAGGGAGCTATGGCTACACCTTC.

This clone was counted a single time. V gene TRBV28 combines with J gene TRBJ2-5, with D maybe TRBD2 (6 bases). V was trimmed by 8 bases and J by 5 bases, leaving 12 bases between them. The CDR3 sequence is 12 residues long. From germline, CDR1 is MDHEN and CDR2 SYDVKM. Here the CDR3 reads CASQRVGETQYF. CDR3 nucleotide sequence: TGTGCCAGCCAGCGGGTGGGGGAGACCCAGTACTTC.

The chain carries TRBV5-4 and TRBJ1-1, with a possible D match to TRBD1 (6 bases). There are 14 residues in the CDR3. Germline V gene lookup returns CDR1 SGHNT and CDR2 YYREEE (reference sequence). Trimming removed 8 bases from V and 8 bases from J, with 22 bases in between. CDR3 DNA sequence: TGTGCCAGTAGCAAACAGGGTGTTGCTTGGGAAGCTTTCTTT. Protein: CASSKQGVAWEAFF.

V is TRBV28 and J is TRBJ2-1; 8 bases map to TRBD2. The CDR3 spans 11 residues. The germline CDR1 and CDR2 sequences are MDHEN and SYDVKM. J was trimmed by 7 bases and V by 9 bases; bases with no gene match: 2. The CDR3 sequence is CASSGTNEQFF. CDR3 coding DNA: TGTGCCAGTAGCGGGACGAATGAGCAGTTCTTC.

This clone has just a few counts. This same CDR3 is encoded by further DNA sequences in the sample. This sequence joins TRBV2 and TRBJ1-6; weak D call: TRBD1 (6 bases). The CDR3 loop spans 14 amino acids. V lost 2 bases and J lost 10, with 12 bases in between. Germline CDR1 is SNHLY and CDR2 is FYNNEI. The CDR3 DNA reads TGTGCCAGCAGTGAAAGGCAGGGGAACTCACCCCTCCACTTT. Its protein is CASSERQGNSPLHF.

The rearrangement uses TRBV5-1 and TRBJ1-1, with D possibly matching TRBD1 (6 bases). Trimming took off 1 base at V and 0 bases at J, with 7 bases between the two ends. This CDR3 is built from 14 residues. The germline V gene encodes CDR1 SGHRS and CDR2 YFSETQ. The CDR3 loop is CASSLRDMNTEAFF. CDR3 nucleotides: TGCGCCAGCAGCTTGAGGGACATGAACACTGAAGCTTTCTTT.

CDR3 DNA sequence: TGTGCCAGCAGCCCGCGGGGGGGGTTAGATCAGCCCCAGCATTTT. It yields the protein CASSPRGGLDQPQHF. The chain carries TRBV7-8 and TRBJ1-5, with a tentative D call TRBD1 (5 bases). The CDR3 is 15 amino acids. Trimming removed 5 bases from V and 5 bases from J, with 16 bases in between. The germline gives CDR1 SGHVS, CDR2 FQNEAQ.

The chain couples TRBV9 to TRBJ1-2, with D tentatively TRBD1 (6 bases). Germline CDR1 is SGDLS and CDR2 is YYNGEE. The CDR3 consists of 16 residues. V was clipped by 0 bases and J by 4 bases, with 16 bases between them. The CDR3, as DNA: TGTGCCAGCAGCGTAGTCCCCGGCACAGGGATCTATGGCTACACCTTC. It specifies CASSVVPGTGIYGYTF.

This chain links TRBV5-6 with TRBJ2-7, with D perhaps matching TRBD1 (6 bases). With 0 bases removed from V and 3 bases from J, the gap between germline ends came to 13 bases. CDR1 is SGHDT and CDR2 is YYEEEE in the germline V gene. The CDR3 is 15 amino acids. The DNA for the CDR3 is TGTGCCAGCAGCTTGGCCGTAGCAGGGGACTACGAGCAGTACTTC. Encoded protein: CASSLAVAGDYEQYF.

J is TRBJ1-1 and V is TRBV10-2; 7 bases match TRBD1. CDR1 is WSHSY and CDR2 is SAAADI in the germline V gene. The CDR3 covers 12 residues. V dropped 6 bases and J dropped 5; count of bases not matched to a gene: 3. The CDR3 reads CASRGQETEAFF. The CDR3 nucleotides read TGCGCCAGCAGAGGACAGGAGACTGAAGCTTTCTTT.

The chain combines TRBV4-2 with TRBJ2-1; maybe TRBD2 (5 bases). The CDR3 consists of 14 residues. Germline V CDR1 and CDR2: LGHNA, YNFKEQ. Trimming cost V 1 base and J 6 bases, with 10 bases left between them. Here the CDR3 DNA reads TGTGCCAGCAGCCAAGCCGGGGTTACCAATGAGCAGTTCTTC. As protein: CASSQAGVTNEQFF.

This clone was recorded a few times. This rearrangement joins TRBV2 to TRBJ1-1; D unclear. CDR1 SNHLY and CDR2 FYNNEI come from the germline V gene. Trimming took 10 bases from V and 6 from J, leaving 24 bases between them. The CDR3 covers 15 residues. DNA of the CDR3: TGTGCCACCACCGGCCGGGTAGGATTCGAGGCTGAAGCTTTCTTT. It specifies CATTGRVGFEAEAFF.

J is TRBJ2-5 and V is TRBV19; 8 bases agree with TRBD2. There are 13 residues in the CDR3. The ends lost 4 bases at V and 5 bases at J; junction bases unmatched: 3. Germline values: CDR1 LNHDA, CDR2 SQIVND (reference sequence). This CDR3 reads CASSNSGVETQYF. CDR3 bases: TGTGCCAGTAGTAATAGCGGGGTGGAGACCCAGTACTTC.

This chain connects TRBV9 to TRBJ1-1, with D unclear. Germline CDR1 is SGDLS and CDR2 is YYNGEE. Trimming shortened V by 0 bases and J by 4 bases, and 16 bases separated the two germline ends. This CDR3 spans 16 amino acids. The DNA of the CDR3 is TGTGCCAGCAGCGTAGTTCCATATTTGGGAGTCACTGAAGCTTTCTTT. This sequence encodes CASSVVPYLGVTEAFF.

The CDR3 loop reads CASSLVVWLGELFF. CDR3 DNA sequence: TGTGCCAGCAGCTTAGTTGTTTGGCTCGGGGAGCTGTTTTTT. The chain joins TRBV7-2 to TRBJ2-2; D is unresolved. In germline, CDR1 is SGHTA, CDR2 FQGNSA. This CDR3 comprises 14 residues. The germline V and J ends were trimmed by 1 base and 7 bases, with 10 bases remaining between them. The full variable domain, its missing parts supplied by reference TRBV7-2 and TRBJ2-2, is GAGVSQSPSNKVTEKGKDVELRCDPISGHTALYWYRQSLGQGLEFLIYFQGNSAPDKSGLPSDRFSAERTGGSVSTLTIQRTQQEDSAVYLCASSLVVWLGELFFGEGSRLTVL.

This clone occurred once. V usage is TRBV2 and J usage is TRBJ2-5; 7 bases are shared with TRBD1. This CDR3 contains 14 residues. CDR1 is SNHLY and CDR2 is FYNNEI in the germline V gene. Trimming removed 4 bases from V and 4 bases from J; junction bases left unmatched: 6. CDR3 amino acids: CASSAHYRGETQYF. CDR3 coding DNA: TGTGCCAGCAGTGCCCACTACAGGGGAGAGACCCAGTACTTC.

This sequence joins TRBV5-1 and TRBJ1-1; tentative D call: TRBD1 (5 bases). CDR1 and CDR2 from the germline V gene are SGHRS and YFSETQ. V was pared by 4 bases and J by 3 bases, with 10 bases between. The CDR3 spans 13 residues. CDR3 amino acids: CASSRSRDTEAFF. The CDR3 DNA sequence: TGCGCCAGCAGCCGAAGCAGGGACACTGAAGCTTTCTTT.

Here the CDR3 DNA reads TGTGCCAGCAGCCTTCGGAGTGAAAAACTGTTTTTT. Translation gives CASSLRSEKLFF. The rearrangement joins TRBV5-6 to TRBJ1-4; no firm D call. The V end was cut by 4 bases, the J end by 7 bases, with 8 bases between. The germline gives CDR1 SGHDT, CDR2 YYEEEE. This CDR3 has 12 residues.

This chain connects TRBV2 to TRBJ1-5, with 8 nucleotides matching TRBD1. The J segment lost 3 bases and the V segment lost 6 bases, leaving 4 bases of the junction unmatched. The CDR3 totals 14 residues. Germline V lookup: CDR1 SNHLY, CDR2 FYNNEI. The DNA for the CDR3 is TGTGCCAGCAGGGACAGGGTAAACAATCAGCCCCAGCATTTT. As protein: CASRDRVNNQPQHF.

V is TRBV7-2 and J is TRBJ2-7, with D possibly matching TRBD2 (7 bases). This CDR3 is built from 15 residues. Per the germline V gene, CDR1 is SGHTA and CDR2 is FQGNSA. Trimming shortened V by 4 bases and J by 0 bases, and 13 bases separated the two germline ends. The CDR3 protein is CASSSAGASSYEQYF. CDR3 DNA: TGTGCCAGCAGCTCTGCGGGGGCCAGCTCCTACGAGCAGTACTTC.